The 4 T cell receptor beta chains below were found in one sample sequenced in a study of cytomegalovirus exposure and HLA in healthy donors. The PCR used 60 Vbeta and 13 Jbeta primers. Profiling relied on immunoSEQ multiplex PCR, and the TCRdb table lists in-frame clones only, not all of them. This sample has about 80,000 clones, with less than 80% found just once. The sample comprised PBMCs. The receptor source for this set is a woman aged 45 to 65 in good health and CMV-seropositive.

This clone was found a few times. The chain couples TRBV11-3 to TRBJ2-2, with D maybe TRBD1 (5 bases). Germline CDR1 and CDR2: SGHNT and YENEEA. V was cut by 3 bases and J by 4 bases, with 12 bases left in between. The CDR3 consists of 15 residues. CDR3 loop: CASSFSGRATGELFF. The DNA of the CDR3 is TGTGCCAGCAGCTTCTCAGGCAGGGCCACCGGGGAGCTGTTTTTT.

V is TRBV7-6 and J is TRBJ1-2, with a possible D match to TRBD1 (6 bases). The CDR3 has 13 amino acids. The V gene lost 1 base and the J gene lost 4 bases, with 7 bases spanning the gap. CDR1 is SGHVS and CDR2 is FNYEAQ in the germline V gene. CDR3 nucleotides: TGTGCCAGCAGCTTAGGAGGGGGCTATGGCTACACCTTC. Protein sequence: CASSLGGGYGYTF.

This chain joins TRBV11-2 and TRBJ2-3; 11 nucleotides line up with TRBD2. The J segment lost 0 bases and the V segment lost 1 base, leaving 6 bases of the junction unmatched. This CDR3 region has 18 residues. Germline V CDR1 and CDR2: SGHAT, FQNNGV. CDR3 protein: CASSLGGTSGGSTDTQYF. In nucleotides, the CDR3 is TGTGCCAGCAGCTTAGGTGGTACTAGCGGGGGTAGCACAGATACGCAGTATTTT. Based on the CDR3 plus reference TRBV11-2 and TRBJ2-3, the full variable domain is EAGVAQSPRYKIIEKRQSVAFWCNPISGHATLYWYQQILGQGPKLLIQFQNNGVVDDSQLPKDRFSAERLKGVDSTLKIQPAKLEDSAVYLCASSLGGTSGGSTDTQYFGPGTRLTVL.

This clone has a single count. V is TRBV27 and J is TRBJ1-4; D not resolved. Germline CDR1 reads MNHEY; CDR2 reads SMNVEV (reference sequence). The CDR3 is 13 amino acids. Trimming cost V 2 bases and J 5 bases, with 6 bases left between them. This chain's CDR3 is CASSLTGNEKLFF. CDR3 nucleotides: TGTGCCAGCAGTTTAACCGGGAATGAAAAACTGTTTTTT.